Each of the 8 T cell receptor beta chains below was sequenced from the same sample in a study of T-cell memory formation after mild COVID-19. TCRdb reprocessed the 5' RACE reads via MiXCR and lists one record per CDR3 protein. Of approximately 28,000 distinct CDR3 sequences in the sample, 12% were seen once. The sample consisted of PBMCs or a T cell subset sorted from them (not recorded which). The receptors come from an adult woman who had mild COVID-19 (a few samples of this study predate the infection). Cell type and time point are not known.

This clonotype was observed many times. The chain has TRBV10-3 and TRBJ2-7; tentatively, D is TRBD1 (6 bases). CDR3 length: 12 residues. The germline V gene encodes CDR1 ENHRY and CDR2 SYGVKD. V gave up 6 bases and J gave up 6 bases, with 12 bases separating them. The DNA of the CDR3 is TGTGCCATCAGCGAAGGGACATTCGAGCAGTACTTC. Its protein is CAISEGTFEQYF.

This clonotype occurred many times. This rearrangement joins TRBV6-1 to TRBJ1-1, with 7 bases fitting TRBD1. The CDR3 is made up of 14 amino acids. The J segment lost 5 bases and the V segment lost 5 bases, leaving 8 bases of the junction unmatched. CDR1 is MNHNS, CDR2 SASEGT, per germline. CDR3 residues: CASSRTGEGTEAFF. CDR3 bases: TGTGCCAGCAGTAGAACAGGGGAAGGGACTGAAGCTTTCTTT.

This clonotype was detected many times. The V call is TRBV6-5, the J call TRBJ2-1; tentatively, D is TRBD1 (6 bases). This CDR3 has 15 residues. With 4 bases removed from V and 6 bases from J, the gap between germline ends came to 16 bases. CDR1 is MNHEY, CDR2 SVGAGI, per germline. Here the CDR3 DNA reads TGTGCCAGCAGTTCCACTGCAGAAGGGGGCAATGAGCAGTTCTTC. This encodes CASSSTAEGGNEQFF.

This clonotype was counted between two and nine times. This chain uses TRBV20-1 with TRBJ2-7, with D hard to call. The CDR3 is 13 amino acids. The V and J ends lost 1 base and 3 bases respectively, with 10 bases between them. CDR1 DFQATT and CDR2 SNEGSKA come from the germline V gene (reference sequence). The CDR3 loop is CSARAPRDYEQYF. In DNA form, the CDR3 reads TGCAGTGCTAGAGCCCCTAGGGACTACGAGCAGTACTTC.

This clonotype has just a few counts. The CDR3 DNA reads as TGTGCCAGCAGCCCCGACGCACAGCAAGAGACCCAGTACTTC. Translating it yields CASSPDAQQETQYF. The V gene is TRBV5-6, the J gene TRBJ2-5; D is unclear. CDR3 length: 14 residues. Germline CDR1 SGHDT, CDR2 YYEEEE. Trimming stripped 4 bases from V and 2 bases from J, with 12 bases between.

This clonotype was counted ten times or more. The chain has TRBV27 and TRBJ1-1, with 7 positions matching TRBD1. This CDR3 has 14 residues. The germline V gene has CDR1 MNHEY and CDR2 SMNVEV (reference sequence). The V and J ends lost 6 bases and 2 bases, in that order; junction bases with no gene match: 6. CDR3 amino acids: CASRGNRGNTEAFF. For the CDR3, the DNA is TGTGCCAGCAGGGGGAACAGGGGTAACACTGAAGCTTTCTTT.

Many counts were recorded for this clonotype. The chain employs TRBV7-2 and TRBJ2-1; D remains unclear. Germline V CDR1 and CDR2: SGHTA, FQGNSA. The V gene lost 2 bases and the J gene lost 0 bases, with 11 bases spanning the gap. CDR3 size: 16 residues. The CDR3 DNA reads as TGTGCCAGCAGCTTAAGGGCCCAAACCTCCTACAATGAGCAGTTCTTC. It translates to CASSLRAQTSYNEQFF.

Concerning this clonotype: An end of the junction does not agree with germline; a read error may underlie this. This CDR3 reads CDSSPPGLAGGGDTQYF. The CDR3 coding sequence is TGTGACAGCAGCCCCCCCGGACTAGCGGGGGGTGGAGATACGCAGTATTTT. The chain combines TRBV7-2 with TRBJ2-3; TRBD2 agrees at 14 bases. CDR1 is SGHTA and CDR2 is FQGNSA in the germline V gene. The CDR3 consists of 17 residues.